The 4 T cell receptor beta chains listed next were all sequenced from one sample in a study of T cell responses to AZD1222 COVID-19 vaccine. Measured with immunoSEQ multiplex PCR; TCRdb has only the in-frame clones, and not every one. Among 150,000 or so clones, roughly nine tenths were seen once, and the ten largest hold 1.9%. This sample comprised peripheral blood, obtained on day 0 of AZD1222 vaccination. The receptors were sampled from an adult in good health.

The CDR3 DNA follows: TGTGCCAGCAGCTCGGACAGCGGTCTTGAAAAACTGTTTTTT. It codes for CASSSDSGLEKLFF. The genes are TRBV19 and TRBJ1-4; tentatively, D is TRBD1 (6 bases). CDR3 length: 14 residues. V lost 9 bases and J 7 bases, leaving 18 bases between the germline ends. Germline loops: CDR1 LNHDA, CDR2 SQIVND (reference sequence).

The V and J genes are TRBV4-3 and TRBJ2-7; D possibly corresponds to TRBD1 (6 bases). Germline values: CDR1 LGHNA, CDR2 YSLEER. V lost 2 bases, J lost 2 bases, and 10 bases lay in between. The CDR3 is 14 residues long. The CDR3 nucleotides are TGCGCCAGCAGCCAACACAGGGCTACCTACGAGCAGTACTTC. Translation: CASSQHRATYEQYF.

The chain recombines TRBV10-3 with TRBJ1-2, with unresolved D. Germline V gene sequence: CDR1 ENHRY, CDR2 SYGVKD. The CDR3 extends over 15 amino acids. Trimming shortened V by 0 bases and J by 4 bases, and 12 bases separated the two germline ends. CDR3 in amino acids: CAISESGLSSYGYTF. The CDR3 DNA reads TGTGCCATCAGTGAGTCCGGGCTATCTTCCTATGGCTACACCTTC.

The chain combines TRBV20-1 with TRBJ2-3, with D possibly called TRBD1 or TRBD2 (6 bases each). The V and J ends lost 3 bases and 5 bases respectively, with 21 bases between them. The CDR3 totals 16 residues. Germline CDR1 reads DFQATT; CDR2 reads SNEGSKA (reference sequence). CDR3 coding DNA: TGCAGTGCTAGTAGGGCGTGGGGGGCCTACGGAGATACGCAGTATTTT. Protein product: CSASRAWGAYGDTQYF.